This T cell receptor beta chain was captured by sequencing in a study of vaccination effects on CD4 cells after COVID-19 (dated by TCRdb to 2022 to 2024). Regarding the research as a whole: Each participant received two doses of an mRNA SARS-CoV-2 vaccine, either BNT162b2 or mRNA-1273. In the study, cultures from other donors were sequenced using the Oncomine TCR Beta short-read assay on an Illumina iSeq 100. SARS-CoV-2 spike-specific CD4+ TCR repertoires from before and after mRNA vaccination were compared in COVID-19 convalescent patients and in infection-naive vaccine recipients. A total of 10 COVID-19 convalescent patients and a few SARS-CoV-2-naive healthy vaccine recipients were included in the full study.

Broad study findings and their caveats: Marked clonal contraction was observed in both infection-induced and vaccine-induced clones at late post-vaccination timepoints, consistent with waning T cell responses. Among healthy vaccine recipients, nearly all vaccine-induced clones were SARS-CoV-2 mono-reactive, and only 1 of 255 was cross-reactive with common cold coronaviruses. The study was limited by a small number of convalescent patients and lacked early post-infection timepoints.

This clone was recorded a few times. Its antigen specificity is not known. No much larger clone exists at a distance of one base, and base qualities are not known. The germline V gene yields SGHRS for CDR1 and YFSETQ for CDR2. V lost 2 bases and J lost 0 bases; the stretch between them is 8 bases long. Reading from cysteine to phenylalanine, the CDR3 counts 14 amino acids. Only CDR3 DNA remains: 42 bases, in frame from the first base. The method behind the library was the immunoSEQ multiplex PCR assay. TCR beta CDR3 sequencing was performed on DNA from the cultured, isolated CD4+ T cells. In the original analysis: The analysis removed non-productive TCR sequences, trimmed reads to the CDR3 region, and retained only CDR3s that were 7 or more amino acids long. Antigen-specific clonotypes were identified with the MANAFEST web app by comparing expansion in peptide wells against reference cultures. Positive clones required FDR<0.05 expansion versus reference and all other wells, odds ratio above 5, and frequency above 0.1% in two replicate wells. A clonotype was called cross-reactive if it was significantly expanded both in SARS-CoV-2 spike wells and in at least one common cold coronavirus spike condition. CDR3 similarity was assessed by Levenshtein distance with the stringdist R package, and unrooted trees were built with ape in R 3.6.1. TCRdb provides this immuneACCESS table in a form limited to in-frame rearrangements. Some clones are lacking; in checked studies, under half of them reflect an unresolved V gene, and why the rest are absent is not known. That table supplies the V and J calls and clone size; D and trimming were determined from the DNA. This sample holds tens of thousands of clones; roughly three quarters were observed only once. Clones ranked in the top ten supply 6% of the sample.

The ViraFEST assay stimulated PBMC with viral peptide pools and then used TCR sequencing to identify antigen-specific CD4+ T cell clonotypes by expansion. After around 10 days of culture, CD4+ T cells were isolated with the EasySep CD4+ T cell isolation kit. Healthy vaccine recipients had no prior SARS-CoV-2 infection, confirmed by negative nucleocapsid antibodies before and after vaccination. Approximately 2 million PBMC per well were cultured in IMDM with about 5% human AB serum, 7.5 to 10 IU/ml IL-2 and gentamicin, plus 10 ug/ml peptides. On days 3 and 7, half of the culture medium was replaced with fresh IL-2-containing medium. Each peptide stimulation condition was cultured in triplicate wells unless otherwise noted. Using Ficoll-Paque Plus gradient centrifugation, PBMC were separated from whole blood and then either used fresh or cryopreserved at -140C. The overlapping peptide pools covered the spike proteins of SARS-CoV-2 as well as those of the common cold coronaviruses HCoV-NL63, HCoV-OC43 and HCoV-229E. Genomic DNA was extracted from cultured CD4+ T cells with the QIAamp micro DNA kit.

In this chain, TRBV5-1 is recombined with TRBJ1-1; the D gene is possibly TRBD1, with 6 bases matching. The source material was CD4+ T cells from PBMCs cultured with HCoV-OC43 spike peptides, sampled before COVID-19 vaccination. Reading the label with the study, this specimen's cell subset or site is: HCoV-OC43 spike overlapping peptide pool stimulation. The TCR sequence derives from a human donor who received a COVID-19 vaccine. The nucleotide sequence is TGCGCCAGCAGCTTCTGGGACATGAACACTGAAGCTTTCTTT. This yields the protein CASSFWDMNTEAFF.